This section outlines one TCR beta chain sequence together with its context. What it binds is unknown. The data originate from a study of vaccination effects on CD4 cells after COVID-19. Overall study: Samples were taken post-vaccine, and their median timing was 72 days after the second dose.

Antigen-specific CD4+ T cells expanded by the ViraFEST assay with viral peptide pools were then sequenced. Investigators separated out CD4+ T cells once around eleven days of culture had passed. The cohort was immunized with two doses of either the BNT162b2 or mRNA-1273 vaccine. PBMC were cultured at roughly 2.2 million per well with roughly 10 IU/ml IL-2 and 10 ug/ml peptides. Fresh IL-2-containing medium replaced half the medium on days 3 and 7. Produced via immunoSEQ multiplex PCR; TCRdb's table is partial and in-frame only. The repertoire holds under 40,000 clones, with 82% as singletons. The length of the CDR3 is 17 residues. Germline V lookup: CDR1 SGDLS, CDR2 YYNGEE. Trimming took 4 bases from V and 4 from J; bases not matched to a gene: 14.

The receptor comes from a human donor who received a COVID-19 vaccine. Some clones in this sample may be carry-over from other donors' samples. The V call is TRBV9, the J call TRBJ2-3; 8 bases map to TRBD2. The sequences come from CD4+ T cells from PBMCs cultured with HCoV-NL63 spike peptides, collected after COVID-19 vaccination. CDR3 region: CASSPSVGGDLADTQYF. CDR3 nucleotides: TGTGCCAGCAGCCCCTCTGTCGGGGGGGATCTCGCAGATACGCAGTATTTT.